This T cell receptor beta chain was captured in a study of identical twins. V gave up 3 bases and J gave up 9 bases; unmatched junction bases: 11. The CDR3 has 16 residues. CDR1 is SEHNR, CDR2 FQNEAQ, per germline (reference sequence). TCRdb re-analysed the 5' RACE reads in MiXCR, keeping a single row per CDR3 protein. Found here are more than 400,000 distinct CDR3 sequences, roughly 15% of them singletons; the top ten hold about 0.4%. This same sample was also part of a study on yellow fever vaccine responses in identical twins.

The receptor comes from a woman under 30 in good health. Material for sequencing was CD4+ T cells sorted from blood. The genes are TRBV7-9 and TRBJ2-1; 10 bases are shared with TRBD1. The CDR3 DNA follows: TGTGCCAGCAGCTTTCACTTAGGGACAGGGGTTGCTGAGCAGTTCTTC. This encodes CASSFHLGTGVAEQFF.